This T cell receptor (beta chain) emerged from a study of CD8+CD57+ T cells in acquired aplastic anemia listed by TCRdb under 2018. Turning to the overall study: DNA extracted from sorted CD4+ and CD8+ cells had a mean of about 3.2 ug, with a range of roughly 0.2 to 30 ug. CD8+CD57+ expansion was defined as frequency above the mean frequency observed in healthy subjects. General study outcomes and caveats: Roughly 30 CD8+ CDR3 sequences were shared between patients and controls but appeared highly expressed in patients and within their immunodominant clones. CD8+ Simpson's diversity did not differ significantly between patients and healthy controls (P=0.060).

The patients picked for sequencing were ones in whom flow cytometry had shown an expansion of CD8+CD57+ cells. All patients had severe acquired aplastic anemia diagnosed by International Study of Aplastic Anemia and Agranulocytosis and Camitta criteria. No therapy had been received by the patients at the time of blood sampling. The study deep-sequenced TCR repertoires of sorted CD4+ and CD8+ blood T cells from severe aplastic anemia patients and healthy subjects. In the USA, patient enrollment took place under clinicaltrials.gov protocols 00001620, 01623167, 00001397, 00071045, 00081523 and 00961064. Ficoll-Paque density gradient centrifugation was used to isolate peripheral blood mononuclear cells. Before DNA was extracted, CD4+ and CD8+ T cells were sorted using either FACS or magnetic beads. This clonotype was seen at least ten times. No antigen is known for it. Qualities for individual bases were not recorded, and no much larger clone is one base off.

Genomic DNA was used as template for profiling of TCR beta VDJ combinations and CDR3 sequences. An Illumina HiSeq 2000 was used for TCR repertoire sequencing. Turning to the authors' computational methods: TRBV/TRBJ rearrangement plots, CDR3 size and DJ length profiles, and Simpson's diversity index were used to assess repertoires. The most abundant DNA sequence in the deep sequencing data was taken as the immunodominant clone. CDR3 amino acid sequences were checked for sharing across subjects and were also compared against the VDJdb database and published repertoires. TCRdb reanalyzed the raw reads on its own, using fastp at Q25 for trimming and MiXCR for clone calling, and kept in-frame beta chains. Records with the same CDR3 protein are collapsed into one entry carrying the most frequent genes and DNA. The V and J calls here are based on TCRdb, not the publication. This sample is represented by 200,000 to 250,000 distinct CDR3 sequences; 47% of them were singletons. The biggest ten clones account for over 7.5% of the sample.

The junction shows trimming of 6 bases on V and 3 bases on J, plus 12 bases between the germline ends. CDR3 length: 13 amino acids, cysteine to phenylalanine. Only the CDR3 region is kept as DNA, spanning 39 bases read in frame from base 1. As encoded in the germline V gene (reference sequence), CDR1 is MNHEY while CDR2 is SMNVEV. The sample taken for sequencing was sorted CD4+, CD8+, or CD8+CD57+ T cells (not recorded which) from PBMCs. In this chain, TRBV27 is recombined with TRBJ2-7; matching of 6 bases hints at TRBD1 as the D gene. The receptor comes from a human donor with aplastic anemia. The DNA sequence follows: TGTGCCAGCAGGAGTTTAGGGGGCTACGAGCAGTACTTC. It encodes CASRSLGGYEQYF.